This section outlines one T cell receptor (beta chain) sequence together with its context. The data are from a study of OX40 agonist ivuxolimab in advanced cancers. V shed 2 bases and J shed 5 bases, with 25 bases lying between them. There are 17 residues in the CDR3. Germline CDR1 is GTSNPN and CDR2 is SVGIG (reference sequence). This table comes from immunoSEQ multiplex PCR, and its TCRdb copy is limited to in-frame clones, with some not included. The sample has 100,000 or so clones, 90% seen once. This receptor was identified in an adult with an advanced solid tumor such as melanoma, head and neck, liver or kidney cancer. The chain carries TRBV30 and TRBJ2-7; D is possibly TRBD2 (6 bases). The specimen was CD4+ or CD8+ T cells sorted from blood, collected in a trial of the OX40 agonist ivuxolimab. In DNA form, the CDR3 reads TGTGCCTGGAGTACCCGCTTCACGGGAGCCAAGACGGACGAGCAGTACTTC. This sequence encodes CAWSTRFTGAKTDEQYF.